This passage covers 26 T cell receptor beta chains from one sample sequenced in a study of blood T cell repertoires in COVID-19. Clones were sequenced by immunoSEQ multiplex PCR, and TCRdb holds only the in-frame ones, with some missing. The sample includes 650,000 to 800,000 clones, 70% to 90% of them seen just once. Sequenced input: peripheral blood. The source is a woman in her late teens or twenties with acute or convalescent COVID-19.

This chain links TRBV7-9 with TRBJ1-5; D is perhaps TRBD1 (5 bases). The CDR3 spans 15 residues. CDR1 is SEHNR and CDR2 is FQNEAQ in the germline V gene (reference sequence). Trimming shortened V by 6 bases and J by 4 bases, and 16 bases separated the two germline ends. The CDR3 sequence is CASSWGEVSNQPQHF. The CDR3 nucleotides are TGTGCCAGCAGTTGGGGCGAGGTCTCTAATCAGCCCCAGCATTTT.

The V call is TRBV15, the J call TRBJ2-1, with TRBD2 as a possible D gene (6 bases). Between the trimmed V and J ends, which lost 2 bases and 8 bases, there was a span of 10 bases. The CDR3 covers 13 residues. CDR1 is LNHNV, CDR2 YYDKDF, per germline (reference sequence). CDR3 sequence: CATSRLSGDEQFF. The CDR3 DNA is TGTGCCACCAGCAGACTTAGCGGCGATGAGCAGTTCTTC.

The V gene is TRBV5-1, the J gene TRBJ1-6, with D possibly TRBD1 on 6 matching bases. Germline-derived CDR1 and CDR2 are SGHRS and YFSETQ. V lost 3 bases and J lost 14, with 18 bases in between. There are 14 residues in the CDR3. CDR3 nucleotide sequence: TGCGCCAGCAGCTCTAGGACAGATCGGGTCACCCTCCACTTT. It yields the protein CASSSRTDRVTLHF.

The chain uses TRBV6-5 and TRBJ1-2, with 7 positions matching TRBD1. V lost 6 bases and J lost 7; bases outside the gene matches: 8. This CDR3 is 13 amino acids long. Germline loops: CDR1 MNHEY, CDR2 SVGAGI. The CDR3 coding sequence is TGTGCCAGCAGACCAGACAGGGTTGGTGGCTACACCTTC. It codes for CASRPDRVGGYTF.

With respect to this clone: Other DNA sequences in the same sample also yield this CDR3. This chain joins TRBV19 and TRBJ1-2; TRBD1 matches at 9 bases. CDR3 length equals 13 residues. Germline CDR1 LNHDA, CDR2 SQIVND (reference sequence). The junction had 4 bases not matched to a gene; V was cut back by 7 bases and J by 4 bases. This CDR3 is CASTPTGGYGYTF. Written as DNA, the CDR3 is TGTGCCAGTACTCCGACAGGGGGCTATGGCTACACCTTC.

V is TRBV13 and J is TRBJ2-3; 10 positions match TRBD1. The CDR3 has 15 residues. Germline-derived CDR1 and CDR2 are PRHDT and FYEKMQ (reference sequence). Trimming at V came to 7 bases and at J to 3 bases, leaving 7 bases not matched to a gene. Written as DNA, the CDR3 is TGTGCCAGCACCGGGGACAGGGGCCCGACAGATACGCAGTATTTT. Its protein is CASTGDRGPTDTQYF. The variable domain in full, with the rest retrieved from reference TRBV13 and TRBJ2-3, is AAGVIQSPRHLIKEKRETATLKCYPIPRHDTVYWYQQGPGQDPQFLISFYEKMQSDKGSIPDRFSAQQFSDYHSELNMSSLELGDSALYFCASTGDRGPTDTQYFGPGTRLTVL.

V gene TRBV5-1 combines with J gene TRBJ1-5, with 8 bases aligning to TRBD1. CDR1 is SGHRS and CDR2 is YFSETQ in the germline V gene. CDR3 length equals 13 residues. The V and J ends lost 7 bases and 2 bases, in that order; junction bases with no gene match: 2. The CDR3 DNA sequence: TGCGCCAGCTCGACAGGGGGCAATCAGCCCCAGCATTTT. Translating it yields CASSTGGNQPQHF.

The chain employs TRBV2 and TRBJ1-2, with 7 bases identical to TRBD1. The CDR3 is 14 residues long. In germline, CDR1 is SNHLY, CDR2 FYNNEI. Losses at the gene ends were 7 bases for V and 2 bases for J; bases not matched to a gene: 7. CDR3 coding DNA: TGTGCCAGCAACCCACAGGGGATGAACTATGGCTACACCTTC. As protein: CASNPQGMNYGYTF.

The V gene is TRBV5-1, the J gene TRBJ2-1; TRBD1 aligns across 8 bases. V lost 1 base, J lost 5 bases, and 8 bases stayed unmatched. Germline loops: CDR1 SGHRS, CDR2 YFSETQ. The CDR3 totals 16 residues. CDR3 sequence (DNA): TGCGCCAGCAGCTTGACCACCGGGACAGGACACAATGAGCAGTTCTTC. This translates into CASSLTTGTGHNEQFF.

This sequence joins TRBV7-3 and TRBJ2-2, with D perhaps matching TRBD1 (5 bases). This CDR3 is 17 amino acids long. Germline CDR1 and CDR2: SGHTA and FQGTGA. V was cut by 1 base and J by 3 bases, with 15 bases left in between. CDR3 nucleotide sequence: TGTGCCAGCAGCTTAAAATTAGGGGTTCTGGACACCGGGGAGCTGTTTTTT. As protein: CASSLKLGVLDTGELFF.

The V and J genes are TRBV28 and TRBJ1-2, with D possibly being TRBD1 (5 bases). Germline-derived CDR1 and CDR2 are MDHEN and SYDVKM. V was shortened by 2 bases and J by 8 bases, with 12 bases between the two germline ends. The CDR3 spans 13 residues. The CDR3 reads CASSLKPGVGYTF. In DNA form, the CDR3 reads TGTGCCAGCAGTTTAAAACCGGGGGTCGGCTACACCTTC.

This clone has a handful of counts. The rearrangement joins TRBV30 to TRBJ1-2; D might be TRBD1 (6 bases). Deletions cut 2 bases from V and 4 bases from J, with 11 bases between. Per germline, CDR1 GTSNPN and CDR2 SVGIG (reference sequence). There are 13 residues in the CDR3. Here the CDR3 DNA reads TGTGCCTGGAGTTCGGGACATAGCTATGGCTACACCTTC. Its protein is CAWSSGHSYGYTF.

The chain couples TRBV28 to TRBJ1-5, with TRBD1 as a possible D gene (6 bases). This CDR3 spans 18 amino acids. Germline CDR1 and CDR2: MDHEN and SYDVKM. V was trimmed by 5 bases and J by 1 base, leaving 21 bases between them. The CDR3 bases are TGTGCCAGCAGTCCCCCCCCAGGAGTGAGGGGGAGCAATCAGCCCCAGCATTTT. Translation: CASSPPPGVRGSNQPQHF.

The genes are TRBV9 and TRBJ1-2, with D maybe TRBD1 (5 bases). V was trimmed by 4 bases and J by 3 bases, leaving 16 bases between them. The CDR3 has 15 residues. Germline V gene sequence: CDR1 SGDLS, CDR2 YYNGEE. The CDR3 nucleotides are TGTGCCAGCAGCCCCGTGGGGGGGAGAGACTATGGCTACACCTTC. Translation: CASSPVGGRDYGYTF.

CDR3 amino acids: CASSLDGGFIDTIYF. The CDR3, as DNA: TGTGCCAGCAGCTTAGATGGGGGGTTTATAGACACCATATATTTT. The chain links TRBV7-8 to TRBJ1-3, with D possibly matching TRBD1 (5 bases). V lost 1 base and J lost 8, with 15 bases in between. The length of the CDR3 is 15 residues. Germline-derived CDR1 and CDR2 are SGHVS and FQNEAQ.

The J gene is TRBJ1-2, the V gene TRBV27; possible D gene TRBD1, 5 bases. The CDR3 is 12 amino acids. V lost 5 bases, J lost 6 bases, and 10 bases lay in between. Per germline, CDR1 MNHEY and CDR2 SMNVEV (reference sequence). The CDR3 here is CASSTGSHGYTF. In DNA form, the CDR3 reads TGTGCCAGCAGTACAGGTTCACATGGCTACACCTTC.

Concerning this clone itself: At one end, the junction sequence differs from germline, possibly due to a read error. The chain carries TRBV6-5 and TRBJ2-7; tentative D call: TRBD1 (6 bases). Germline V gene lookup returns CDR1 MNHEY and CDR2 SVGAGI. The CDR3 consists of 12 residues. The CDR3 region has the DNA TGTGCCACCAGTACAGGGTCCCACGAGCAGTACTTC. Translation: CATSTGSHEQYF.

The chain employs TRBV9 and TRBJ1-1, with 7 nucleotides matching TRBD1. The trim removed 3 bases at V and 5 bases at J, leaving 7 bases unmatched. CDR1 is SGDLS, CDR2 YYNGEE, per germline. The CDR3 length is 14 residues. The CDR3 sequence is CASSEPSRGTEAFF. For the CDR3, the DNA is TGTGCCAGCAGCGAGCCGTCCAGGGGGACTGAAGCTTTCTTT. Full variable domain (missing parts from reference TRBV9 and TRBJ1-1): DSGVTQTPKHLITATGQRVTLRCSPRSGDLSVYWYQQSLDQGLQFLIQYYNGEERAKGNILERFSAQQFPDLHSELNLSSLELGDSALYFCASSEPSRGTEAFFGQGTRLTVV.

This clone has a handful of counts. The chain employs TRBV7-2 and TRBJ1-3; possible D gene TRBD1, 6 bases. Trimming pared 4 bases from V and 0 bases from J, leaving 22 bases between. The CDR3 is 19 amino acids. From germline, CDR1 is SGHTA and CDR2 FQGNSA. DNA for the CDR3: TGTGCCAGCAGCTCTCTCGCGCCATACAGGGCCAGCTCTGGAAACACCATATATTTT. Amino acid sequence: CASSSLAPYRASSGNTIYF.

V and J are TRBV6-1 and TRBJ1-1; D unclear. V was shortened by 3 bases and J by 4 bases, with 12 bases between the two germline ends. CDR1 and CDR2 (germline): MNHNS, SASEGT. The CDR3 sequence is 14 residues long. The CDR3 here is CASSDRQAFTEAFF. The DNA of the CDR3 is TGTGCCAGCAGTGACAGGCAGGCCTTCACTGAAGCTTTCTTT.

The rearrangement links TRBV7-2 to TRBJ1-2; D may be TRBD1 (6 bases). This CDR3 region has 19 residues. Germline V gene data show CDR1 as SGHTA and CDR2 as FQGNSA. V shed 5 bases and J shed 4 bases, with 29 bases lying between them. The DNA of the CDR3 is TGTGCCAGCAGCCCCCGCCCCGGGTACAGGGCTGAGGGTGGCTATGGCTACACCTTC. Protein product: CASSPRPGYRAEGGYGYTF.

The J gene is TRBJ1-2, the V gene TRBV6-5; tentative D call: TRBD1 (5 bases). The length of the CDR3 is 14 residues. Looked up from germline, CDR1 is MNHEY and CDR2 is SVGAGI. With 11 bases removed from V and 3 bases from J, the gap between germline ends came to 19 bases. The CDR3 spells CASSVPRVDYGYTF. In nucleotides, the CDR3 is TGTGCCTCCAGCGTCCCCAGGGTAGACTATGGCTACACCTTC.

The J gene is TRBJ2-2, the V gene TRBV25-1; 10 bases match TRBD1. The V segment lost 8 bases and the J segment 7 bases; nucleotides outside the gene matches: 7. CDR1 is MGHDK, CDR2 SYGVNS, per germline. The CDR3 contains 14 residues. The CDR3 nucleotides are TGTGCCAGCGGATGGACAGGGGGTGGCGGGGAGCTGTTTTTT. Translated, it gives CASGWTGGGGELFF.

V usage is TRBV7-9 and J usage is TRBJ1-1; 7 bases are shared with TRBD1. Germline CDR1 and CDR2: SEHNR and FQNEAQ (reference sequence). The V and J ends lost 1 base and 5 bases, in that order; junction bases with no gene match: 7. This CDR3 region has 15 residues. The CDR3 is CASSLGTGGGTEAFF. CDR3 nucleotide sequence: TGTGCCAGCAGCTTAGGGACAGGCGGGGGGACTGAAGCTTTCTTT.

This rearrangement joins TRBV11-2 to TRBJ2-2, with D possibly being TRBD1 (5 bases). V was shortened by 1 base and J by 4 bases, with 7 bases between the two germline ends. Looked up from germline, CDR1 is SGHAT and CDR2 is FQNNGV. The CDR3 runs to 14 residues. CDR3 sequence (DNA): TGTGCCAGCAGCTTAGGACAGCCCACCGGGGAGCTGTTTTTT. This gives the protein CASSLGQPTGELFF.

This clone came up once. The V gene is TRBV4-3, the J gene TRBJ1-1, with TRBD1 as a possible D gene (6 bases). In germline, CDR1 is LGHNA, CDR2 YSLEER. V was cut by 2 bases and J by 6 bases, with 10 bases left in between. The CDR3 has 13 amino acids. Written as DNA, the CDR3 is TGCGCCAGCAGCCAAATGGGGGCCTCTGAAGCTTTCTTT. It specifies CASSQMGASEAFF.